Listed below are T cell receptor beta chains from one sample, sequenced in a study of T-cell memory formation after mild COVID-19. TCRdb reanalysed the 5' RACE reads using MiXCR and keeps one entry per CDR3 protein. The sample yields about 500,000 distinct CDR3 sequences, 20% seen once. Sequencing was carried out using PBMCs or a T cell subset sorted from them (not recorded which). These receptors were collected from an adult woman who had mild COVID-19 (a few samples of this study predate the infection). Cell type and time point are not known. Both conserved end residues are part of each CDR3. The D gene is left open where the match is weak. A clone size is listed for some rows: how often the clone was seen (once, few, many), or a class if it is expanded.

v_call	d_call	j_call	clone_size	cdr3_nt	cdr3_aa
TRBV28	.	TRBJ1-3	.	TGTGCCAGCAGTATCGACTTGGGACACCTTAAAGGAGGAAACACCATATATTTT	CASSIDLGHLKGGNTIYF
TRBV7-9	TRBD1	TRBJ1-5	.	TGTGCCAGCGGCCCGGCGGGACAGGGTCAGCCCCAGCATTTT	CASGPAGQGQPQHF
TRBV9	.	TRBJ1-6	.	TGTGCCAGCAGCGGCGGGGATTCACCCCTCCACTTT	CASSGGDSPLHF
TRBV27	.	TRBJ2-1	.	TGTGCCAGCAGTTTATCAGATAACAATGAGCAGTTCTTC	CASSLSDNNEQFF
TRBV30	TRBD2	TRBJ2-2	.	TGTGCCTGGAGTGTACTAGCGGGGGCCGGGGAGCTGTTTTTT	CAWSVLAGAGELFF
TRBV5-1	.	TRBJ2-7	many	TGCGCCAGCAGCTTGGAGCCGGAGTCCTACGAGCAGTACTTC	CASSLEPESYEQYF
TRBV5-1	TRBD1	TRBJ2-5	.	TGCGCCAGCAGCTTGGTCGGGACAGGGGCAAGAGAGACCCAGTACTTC	CASSLVGTGARETQYF
TRBV5-1	.	TRBJ2-5	many	TGCGCCAGCAGCCCTAGAGGAGAGACCCAGTACTTC	CASSPRGETQYF
TRBV12-3/TRBV12-4	.	TRBJ2-7	.	TGTGCCAGCAGTCGGACTGACATGGTCGAGCAGTACTTC	CASSRTDMVEQYF
TRBV4-2	.	TRBJ1-5	few	TGTGCCAGCAGCCGAATAGATCAGCCCCAGCATTTT	CASSRIDQPQHF
TRBV5-6	TRBD1	TRBJ1-1	.	TGTGCCAGCAGCTTGAAGACAGGGTTGAACACTGAAGCTTTCTTT	CASSLKTGLNTEAFF
TRBV6-5	TRBD2	TRBJ2-7	few	TGTGCCAGCATATCTAGCGGGGGAGGCTACTACGAGCAGTACTTC	CASISSGGGYYEQYF
TRBV5-5	TRBD1	TRBJ2-6	.	TGTGCCAGCAGCTTGGACGGGACAGGGGGCTCTGGGGCCAACGTCCTGACTTTC	CASSLDGTGGSGANVLTF
TRBV6-2/TRBV6-3	.	TRBJ1-2	few	TGTGCCAGCATTTCCAGATCCCGGGGCTATGGCTACACCTTC	CASISRSRGYGYTF
TRBV5-1	.	TRBJ2-2	.	TGCGCCAGCAGCTTTAACGGGGAGCTGTTTTTT	CASSFNGELFF
TRBV5-1	.	TRBJ1-6	.	TGCGCCAGCAGTCCGGCCCTGGGGAATTCACCCCTCCACTTT	CASSPALGNSPLHF
TRBV19	.	TRBJ2-7	.	TGTGCCAGTATACCCACGGATCCCTACGAGCAGTACTTC	CASIPTDPYEQYF
TRBV5-1	.	TRBJ2-7	few	TGCGCCAGCCGCCCCGGGTCCCTACCCTACGAGCAGTACTTC	CASRPGSLPYEQYF
TRBV12-3/TRBV12-4	TRBD1	TRBJ2-7	few	TGTGCCAGCAGTTCCATCGGGACAGACCTCTCCTACGAGCAGTACTTC	CASSSIGTDLSYEQYF
TRBV28	.	TRBJ2-7	few	TGTGCCAGCAGTTTCACGACAGTTTACGAGCAGTACTTC	CASSFTTVYEQYF
TRBV7-6	TRBD1	TRBJ1-6	.	TGTGCCAGCAGCTTAGTTCCAACAGGGGGCGCGAGATCACCCCTCCACTTT	CASSLVPTGGARSPLHF
TRBV6-2/TRBV6-3	.	TRBJ2-7	.	TGTGCCAGCAGTTGGGACAAGAAGTACTTC	CASSWDKKYF
TRBV4-1	.	TRBJ1-1	.	TGCGCCAGCAGCCAAGATACCTTGAACACTGAAGCTTTCTTT	CASSQDTLNTEAFF
TRBV9	TRBD2	TRBJ2-1	few	TGTGCCAGCAGCCCTCGTGGTAGCGGGAGTGCTGGTTATGAGCAGTTCTTC	CASSPRGSGSAGYEQFF
TRBV12-3/TRBV12-4	TRBD1	TRBJ2-1	few	TGTGCCAGCAGTTCCCTGCCCGGGACAGTTTACAATGAGCAGTTCTTC	CASSSLPGTVYNEQFF
TRBV7-8	.	TRBJ1-1	.	TGTGCCAGCAGTCTCCGGGTGAGCGTGACTGAAGCTTTCTTT	CASSLRVSVTEAFF
TRBV12-3/TRBV12-4	.	TRBJ2-7	few	TGTGCCAGCAGTTTACAACCGAACCCCTACGAGCAGTACTTC	CASSLQPNPYEQYF
TRBV3-1	.	TRBJ1-5	.	TGTGCCAGCAGCCAAGATGATGCTCAGCCCCAGCATTTT	CASSQDDAQPQHF
TRBV19	.	TRBJ2-3	.	TGTGCCAGTAGGGACCGCCAGGAGGGCACAGATACGCAGTATTTT	CASRDRQEGTDTQYF
TRBV9	TRBD2	TRBJ2-5	few	TGTGCCAGCAGCGTCGTAGCGGGAGGGGGCCAAGAGACCCAGTACTTC	CASSVVAGGGQETQYF
TRBV12-3/TRBV12-4	.	TRBJ2-5	few	TGTGCCAGCAGTAATAGACAGCAAGAGACCCAGTACTTC	CASSNRQQETQYF
TRBV5-5	.	TRBJ1-2	few	TGTGCCAGCAGCTTGGTGGTTCTCGTGAGGAGTGGCTACACCTTC	CASSLVVLVRSGYTF
TRBV29-1	.	TRBJ2-3	few	TGCAGCGTTCCGTTCTACGGGGGCCAGACAGATACGCAGTATTTT	CSVPFYGGQTDTQYF
TRBV5-1	.	TRBJ2-7	.	TGCGCCAGCAGCTCAGAAGGACACCGCTACGAGCAGTACTTC	CASSSEGHRYEQYF
TRBV6-6	.	TRBJ1-1	few	TGTGCCAGCAGTCTCCTCCAGGGAAGCTTTAACACTGAAGCTTTCTTT	CASSLLQGSFNTEAFF
TRBV23-1	.	TRBJ2-5	many	TGCGCCAGCAGTCAATCTGACGGCGAGATACAAGAGACCCAGTACTTC	CASSQSDGEIQETQYF
TRBV12-3/TRBV12-4	TRBD1	TRBJ1-1	.	TGTGCCAGCACCCGTGGGAGGGCAGGGGGGGACACTGAAGCTTTCTTT	CASTRGRAGGDTEAFF
TRBV12-3/TRBV12-4	TRBD1	TRBJ2-5	.	TGTGCCAGCAGTGCCCCCGGGACAGGGTACCAAGAGACCCAGTACTTC	CASSAPGTGYQETQYF
TRBV12-3/TRBV12-4	.	TRBJ1-1	few	TGTGCCAGCCGTGGTGGCCCCCAAGGGATGAACACTGAAGCTTTCTTT	CASRGGPQGMNTEAFF
TRBV5-1	.	TRBJ2-7	.	TGCGCCAGCAGCTGGGGCAGGGGCGCCTACGAGCAGTACTTC	CASSWGRGAYEQYF
TRBV29-1	.	TRBJ2-3	few	TGCAGCGTTGCAGGGAACACAGATACGCAGTATTTT	CSVAGNTDTQYF
TRBV3-1	.	TRBJ2-5	.	TGTGCCAGCAGCTCCCTGAGGGGGGGGGACCAAGAGACCCAGTACTTC	CASSSLRGGDQETQYF